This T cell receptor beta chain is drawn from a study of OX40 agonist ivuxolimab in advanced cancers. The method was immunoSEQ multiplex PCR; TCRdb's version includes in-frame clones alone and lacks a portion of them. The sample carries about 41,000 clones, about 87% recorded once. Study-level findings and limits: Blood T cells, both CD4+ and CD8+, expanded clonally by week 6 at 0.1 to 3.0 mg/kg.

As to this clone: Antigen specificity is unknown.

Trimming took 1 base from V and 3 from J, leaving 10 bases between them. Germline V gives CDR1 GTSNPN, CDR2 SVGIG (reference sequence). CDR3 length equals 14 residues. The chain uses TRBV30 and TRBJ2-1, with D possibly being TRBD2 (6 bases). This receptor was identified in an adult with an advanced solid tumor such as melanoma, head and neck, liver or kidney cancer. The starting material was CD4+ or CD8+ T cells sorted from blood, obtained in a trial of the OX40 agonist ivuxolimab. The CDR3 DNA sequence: TGTGCCTGGAGTGAAGCGGGCTTCTACAATGAGCAGTTCTTC. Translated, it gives CAWSEAGFYNEQFF.